Presented here are 14 T cell receptor beta chains from one specimen sequenced in a study of blood T cell repertoires in COVID-19 (dated by TCRdb to 2020 to 2022). The method was the immunoSEQ multiplex PCR assay. The table comes from immuneACCESS by way of TCRdb, which keeps in-frame sequences with V and J called. Part of the clones is missing from these tables; in studies checked, under half for an unresolved V gene and the rest for unknown reasons. The sample table records over 55,000 clones; about four fifths of these occur just once. Approximately 14% of the sample goes to the ten largest clones. Input material: peripheral blood. These receptors came from a woman aged 80 or over with acute or convalescent COVID-19.

This sequence joins TRBV24-1 and TRBJ2-3, with unresolved D. Germline V gives CDR1 KGHDR, CDR2 SFDVKD. The V and J ends lost 0 bases and 3 bases respectively, with 12 bases between them. The CDR3 loop spans 16 amino acids. The CDR3 bases are TGTGCCACCAGTGATTTGCCTATATCTCATACAGATACGCAGTATTTT. Protein product: CATSDLPISHTDTQYF.

V and J are TRBV12-5 and TRBJ2-5, with 14 bases identical to TRBD2. The CDR3 spans 15 residues. CDR1 is LGHNT, CDR2 FRNRAP, per germline. The junction had 5 bases not matched to a gene; V was cut back by 6 bases and J by 5 bases. The CDR3 sequence is CASGPGLAGEETQYF. CDR3 sequence (DNA): TGTGCTAGTGGACCGGGACTAGCGGGAGAGGAGACCCAGTACTTC.

The chain combines TRBV5-4 with TRBJ2-7, with 8 bases matching TRBD2. CDR1 is SGHNT and CDR2 is YYREEE in the germline V gene (reference sequence). CDR3 size: 13 residues. The V gene end was trimmed by 4 bases and the J gene end by 3 bases; junction bases not matched to a gene: 3. This chain's CDR3 is CASSLTSGYEQYF. CDR3 DNA sequence: TGTGCCAGCAGCCTTACTAGCGGCTACGAGCAGTACTTC. Full variable domain (missing parts from reference TRBV5-4 and TRBJ2-7): ETGVTQSPTHLIKTRGQQVTLRCSSQSGHNTVSWYQQALGQGPQFIFQYYREEENGRGNFPPRFSGLQFPNYSSELNVNALELDDSALYLCASSLTSGYEQYFGPGTRLTVT.

The rearrangement joins TRBV3-1 (or the pseudogene TRBV3-2) to TRBJ2-1; 11 bases are shared with TRBD2. V shed 0 bases and J 0 bases; nucleotides not matched to a gene: 10. The germline CDR1 and CDR2 sequences are LGHDT and YNNKEL (reference sequence). The CDR3 spans 20 residues. The chain's CDR3 is CASSQEPWTSGLPSYNEQFF. DNA of the CDR3: TGTGCCAGCAGCCAAGAACCTTGGACTAGCGGGCTACCCTCCTACAATGAGCAGTTCTTC.

V is TRBV6-4 and J is TRBJ1-2, with 8 bases lining up with TRBD1. V trimming: 4 bases; J trimming: 5 bases; junction bases outside the gene matches: 3. The CDR3 spans 13 residues. The germline V gene has CDR1 MRHNA and CDR2 SNTAGT. The CDR3 region has the DNA TGTGCCAGCAGTGCCGACAGGGGTTATGGCTACACCTTC. Its protein is CASSADRGYGYTF.

The chain couples TRBV11-2 to TRBJ1-2; D is possibly TRBD1 (6 bases). V was pared by 6 bases and J by 8 bases, with 22 bases between. The CDR3 is made up of 15 amino acids. The V gene's germline CDR1 is SGHAT and CDR2 FQNNGV. In nucleotides, the CDR3 is TGTGCCAGCAGACCACTTCCCCGACAGGTACGAGGCTACACCTTC. It encodes CASRPLPRQVRGYTF.

V usage is TRBV9 and J usage is TRBJ1-2; D unresolved. The V end lost 4 bases, the J end lost 2 bases, and 6 bases lay between the germline ends. Germline V CDR1 and CDR2: SGDLS, YYNGEE. The CDR3 is made up of 12 amino acids. CDR3 residues: CASSLANYGYTF. The CDR3 DNA reads TGTGCCAGCAGCCTCGCGAACTATGGCTACACCTTC.

The rearrangement joins TRBV5-1 to TRBJ1-6; maybe TRBD1 (6 bases). Trimming removed 4 bases from V and 5 bases from J, with 13 bases in between. CDR1 is SGHRS and CDR2 is YFSETQ in the germline V gene. The CDR3 loop spans 15 amino acids. In nucleotides, the CDR3 is TGCGCCAGCAGCCAGAGGGGGTCGGATAATTCACCCCTCCACTTT. Translation gives CASSQRGSDNSPLHF.

V is TRBV29-1 and J is TRBJ2-7, with 7 bases aligning to TRBD1. The CDR3 loop spans 15 amino acids. Per the germline V gene, CDR1 is SQVTM and CDR2 is ANQGSEA. Trimming at V came to 0 bases and at J to 2 bases, leaving 7 bases not matched to a gene. Here the CDR3 reads CSVEDRTGVAYEQYF. In nucleotides, the CDR3 is TGCAGCGTTGAAGATCGGACAGGTGTGGCCTACGAGCAGTACTTC.

The rearrangement links TRBV10-3 to TRBJ1-6; 9 bases align to TRBD1. V lost 4 bases, J lost 6 bases, and 4 bases stayed unmatched. Germline V gene lookup returns CDR1 ENHRY and CDR2 SYGVKD. The CDR3 contains 15 residues. In DNA, the CDR3 is TGTGCCATCAGTGCCTCGGGACAGGGTAATTCACCCCTCCACTTT. It is translated as CAISASGQGNSPLHF.

This chain connects TRBV28 to TRBJ1-2; 9 positions agree with TRBD1. V gave up 8 bases and J gave up 8 bases; unmatched junction bases: 9. Germline V CDR1 and CDR2: MDHEN, SYDVKM. This CDR3 has 13 residues. CDR3 loop: CASAYRGRGGYTF. Written as DNA, the CDR3 is TGTGCCAGCGCCTACAGGGGGCGCGGAGGCTACACCTTC.

This sequence joins TRBV6-7 and TRBJ2-7; TRBD1 might be the D (5 bases). TRBV6-7 is annotated as an ORF whose role is uncertain. The CDR3 covers 14 residues. V lost 4 bases and J lost 0, with 10 bases in between. CDR3 loop: CASSSDTCSYEQYF. The CDR3 coding sequence is TGTGCCAGCAGTTCGGACACCTGCTCCTACGAGCAGTACTTC.

The chain uses TRBV19 and TRBJ2-7; 9 positions match TRBD1. V dropped 3 bases and J dropped 4; count of bases not matched to a gene: 7. This CDR3 has 15 amino acids. The V gene's germline CDR1 is LNHDA and CDR2 SQIVND (reference sequence). CDR3 nucleotide sequence: TGTGCCAGTAGTATCACAGGGGGCCCCCTATACGAGCAGTACTTC. Translating gives CASSITGGPLYEQYF.

The chain uses TRBV3-1 (or the pseudogene TRBV3-2) and TRBJ2-2; 10 nucleotides agree with TRBD2. With V trimmed by 4 bases and J by 2 bases, 1 base remained unmatched. There are 15 residues in the CDR3. CDR1 is LGHDT and CDR2 is YNNKEL in the germline V gene (reference sequence). DNA of the CDR3: TGTGCCAGCAGCCTACTAGCGGGAAACACCGGGGAGCTGTTTTTT. This translates into CASSLLAGNTGELFF.